This T cell receptor (beta chain) comes out of a study of tumor-infiltrating lymphocytes in primary liver carcinoma. Study-level information: These patients were men and women whose ages were 30 to 69 years. Study-level findings and limits: Between tumor regions, pairs overlapped more than tumor-adjacent and tumor-blood pairs did.

Production of TCR beta cDNA used approximately 0.45 ug total RNA together with a constant-region primer. Nested multiplex PCR, run for three rounds with slightly modified ARM-PCR, yielded TCR beta libraries. With TRBV1-TRBV30 forward primers and a C-beta reverse primer, the first two PCR rounds were run for roughly 9 cycles each. TCRdb itself ran the multiplex PCR reads through MiXCR, one entry per CDR3 protein. Among some 180,000 distinct CDR3 sequences listed, over 45% were seen once. Out of unsorted whole blood came the blood RNA, and germline DNA was extracted as well. No treatment had been given to the patients, who were chronically infected with HBV. Preoperatively, four milliliters of peripheral blood were collected. This clonotype was detected a few times. No antigen is known for it. The ends lost 4 bases at V and 11 bases at J; junction bases unmatched: 4. This CDR3 has 11 residues.

The chain has TRBV12-3 or TRBV12-4 and TRBJ1-1; 7 nucleotides line up with TRBD1. This clonotype was obtained from a middle-aged man with primary liver carcinoma and hepatitis B virus infection. Sequencing was done on a sample of peripheral blood. CDR3 sequence reads: CASSSHRGAFF. The CDR3 DNA reads TGTGCCAGCAGTTCCCACAGGGGCGCTTTCTTT.